This T cell receptor beta chain was recorded in a study of cytomegalovirus exposure and HLA in healthy donors. Points on this clone: The antigen is unknown.

CDR1 SGHVS and CDR2 FNYEAQ come from the germline V gene. The CDR3 sequence is 14 residues long. V shed 5 bases and J shed 7 bases, with 14 bases lying between them. Clones were read by immunoSEQ multiplex PCR, and TCRdb kept only the in-frame ones, dropping some. In the table there are some 310,000 clones, around 90% of which are singletons. Study results and caveats: Investigators reported under 200 TCR beta chains as tied to cytomegalovirus. Published work reported that the classifier diagnosed cytomegalovirus status with high specificity and sensitivity. According to a subsequent analysis, TCR clusters from the first cohort were inclined to appear together in the roughly 110 validation repertoires.

This receptor was obtained from a man aged 25-45 years in good health and CMV-seronegative. Input material: PBMCs. The V gene is TRBV7-6, the J gene TRBJ2-2; perhaps TRBD1 as D (6 bases). CDR3 DNA: TGTGCCAGCAGCCCCCAAACAGGGTACGGGGAGCTGTTTTTT. It specifies CASSPQTGYGELFF.